This TCR beta chain was observed in a study of T cell repertoires in cytomegalovirus infection. On the study more broadly: Public TCR beta signature analysis indicated the presence of both CMV infection and matching HLA type.

General study points: Ex vivo, HLA-C-restricted CMV-specific TCR beta clonotypes prevailed over the rest of the response. The cumulative frequency of public TCR beta families distinguished individuals who carried CMV together with the relevant HLA.

At least ten counts were recorded for this clonotype. Its matching antigen is unknown. Looked up from germline, CDR1 is MNHEY and CDR2 is SMNVEV (reference sequence). Trimming removed 0 bases from V and 1 base from J; junction bases left unmatched: 8. This CDR3 is built from 17 residues. Using its own MiXCR run on the reads, TCRdb lists one record per CDR3 protein. This sample carries 150,000 to 200,000 distinct CDR3 sequences, roughly 14% of them seen once, and the ten largest clones take 25% to 30%. The rearrangement joins TRBV27 to TRBJ2-7; 8 positions agree with TRBD1. Sequencing input: PBMCs. The TCR comes from a human donor in good health (CMV status not recorded). Some clones in this sample may be carry-over from other donors' samples. The DNA of the CDR3 is TGTGCCAGCAGTTTATCTCCACCGGACAGGGAATCCTACGAGCAGTACTTC. Its translation is CASSLSPPDRESYEQYF.